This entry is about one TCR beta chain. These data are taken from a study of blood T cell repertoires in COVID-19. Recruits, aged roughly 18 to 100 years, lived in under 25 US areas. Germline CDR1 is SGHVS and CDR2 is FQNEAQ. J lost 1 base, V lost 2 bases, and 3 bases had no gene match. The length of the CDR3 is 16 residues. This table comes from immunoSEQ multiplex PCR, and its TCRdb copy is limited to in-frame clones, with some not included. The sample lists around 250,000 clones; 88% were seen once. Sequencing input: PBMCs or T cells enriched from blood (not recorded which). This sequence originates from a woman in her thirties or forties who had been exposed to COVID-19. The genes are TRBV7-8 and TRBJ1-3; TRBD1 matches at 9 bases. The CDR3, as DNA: TGTGCCAGCAGCTTAATGGGACAGGGTTCTGGAAACACCATATATTTT. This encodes CASSLMGQGSGNTIYF.